This record concerns one T cell receptor (beta chain) sequence. Antigen specificity is unknown. Researchers report isolating at least 7 million PBMCs per sample. Alongside a J-beta primer mix, a sample-barcoded 5' primer served in a second PCR lasting roughly 6 to 11 cycles. TCRdb analysed the 5' RACE reads with MiXCR anew, one entry per CDR3 protein. The sample consists of about 1.1 million distinct CDR3 sequences, approximately 38% of them appearing once. The sample is drawn from a study of blood T cells in healthy people across ages. Study-level information: With template switching, about one barcoded beta molecule was captured per two T cells.

There are 13 residues in the CDR3. V was shortened by 5 bases and J by 4 bases, with 11 bases between the two germline ends. The V gene's germline CDR1 is SGHTA and CDR2 FQGNSA. Whole-study results and caveats: Higher diversity, along with more naive CD4+ cells, distinguished long-lived donors from aged donors.

The chain combines TRBV7-2 with TRBJ1-1; D perhaps matches TRBD1 (5 bases). Sequencing was done on a sample of blood. This receptor was obtained from a man between 18 and 35 years old in good health. This chain's CDR3 is CASSRREGTEAFF. Here the CDR3 DNA reads TGTGCCAGCAGCCGCAGGGAGGGCACTGAAGCTTTCTTT. Drawing the rest from reference TRBV7-2 and TRBJ1-1, the complete variable domain is GAGVSQSPSNKVTEKGKDVELRCDPISGHTALYWYRQSLGQGLEFLIYFQGNSAPDKSGLPSDRFSAERTGGSVSTLTIQRTQQEDSAVYLCASSRREGTEAFFGQGTRLTVV.